This T cell receptor beta chain was obtained from a study of human T cells and chemical hapten exposure. Looking at the study overall: Throughout a study of roughly 24 weeks, patients underwent weekly scalp administration of diphenylcyclopropenone doses. Overall study results and limits: Because all patients had alopecia, their immune responses might differ from healthy ones.

As processed by the authors: From about 22,000 to 700,000 TCRs were found per sample, with a median of about 96,000. TCRdb reprocessed the RACE reads via MiXCR and lists one record per CDR3 protein. The V and J calls were determined by TCRdb, not by the authors. Here the sample spans 85,000 to 130,000 distinct CDR3 sequences, 12% being singletons. The CDR3 covers 17 residues. Trimming at V came to 2 bases and at J to 3 bases, leaving 10 bases not matched to a gene. CDR1 is SEHNR, CDR2 FQNEAQ, per germline (reference sequence). Documented time point: pre-sensitization, week 0. Described treatment: therapeutic diphenylcyclopropenone sensitization with weekly scalp DPC. There are a few counts of this clonotype. Its antigen is unknown.

J is TRBJ2-7 and V is TRBV7-9; 10 bases are a match to TRBD2. This TCR was sampled from a woman aged 50 to 60 with alopecia areata. Some clones in this sample may be carry-over from other donors' samples. The source was whole blood, collected in connection with sensitization to the hapten diphenylcyclopropenone (DPC). The CDR3 protein is CASSLFTQREGLYEQYF. The CDR3 DNA reads TGTGCCAGCAGCTTATTTACCCAGCGGGAGGGCCTCTACGAGCAGTACTTC.